Shown below are 27 T cell receptor beta chains from a single sample sequenced in a study of blood T cell repertoires in COVID-19 (dated by TCRdb to the early 2020s). The library was generated by the immunoSEQ multiplex PCR assay. As stored in TCRdb, this immuneACCESS dataset retains in-frame rearrangements with V and J assigned. A fraction of the clones does not appear; measured against another copy, unresolved V genes explain less than half of the discrepancy, and the remainder lacks a known reason. Across this sample there are about 45,000 clones, with around four fifths seen only once. Of the sample, less than 7% is held by the ten largest clones. The sample comprised peripheral blood. The receptors here all came from a middle-aged man with active COVID-19.

In the case of this clone: This same CDR3 is encoded by further DNA sequences in the sample. The genes are TRBV28 and TRBJ2-7, with a possible D match to TRBD2 (5 bases). The CDR3 has 11 amino acids. Germline V gene lookup returns CDR1 MDHEN and CDR2 SYDVKM. With 5 bases removed from V and 7 bases from J, the gap between germline ends came to 9 bases. The CDR3 DNA reads TGTGCCAGCAGTAACAGAGGGGAGCAGTACTTC. Protein sequence: CASSNRGEQYF. Variable domain in full (rest from reference TRBV28 and TRBJ2-7): DVKVTQSSRYLVKRTGEKVFLECVQDMDHENMFWYRQDPGLGLRLIYFSYDVKMKEKGDIPEGYSVSREKKERFSLILESASTNQTSMYLCASSNRGEQYFGPGTRLTVT.

This chain connects TRBV5-4 to TRBJ1-1; D uncertain. Trimming cost V 4 bases and J 0 bases, with 13 bases left between them. Germline CDR1 and CDR2: SGHNT and YYREEE (reference sequence). This CDR3 has 15 residues. The CDR3: CASSGGQAMNTEAFF. The CDR3 DNA follows: TGTGCCAGCAGCGGTGGTCAGGCCATGAACACTGAAGCTTTCTTT.

The chain joins TRBV3-1 (or the pseudogene TRBV3-2) to TRBJ2-1; 7 bases fit TRBD2. This CDR3 spans 15 amino acids. The germline CDR1 and CDR2 sequences are LGHDT and YNNKEL (reference sequence). J lost 9 bases, V lost 1 base, and 9 bases had no gene match. CDR3: CASSQAWGRAGEQFF. The CDR3 DNA follows: TGTGCCAGCAGCCAAGCTTGGGGGAGGGCCGGTGAGCAGTTCTTC.

The rearrangement links TRBV20-1 to TRBJ1-2; D is unclear. V was trimmed by 3 bases and J by 7 bases, leaving 18 bases between them. This CDR3 is 14 amino acids long. The V gene's germline CDR1 is DFQATT and CDR2 SNEGSKA (reference sequence). In nucleotides, the CDR3 is TGCAGTGCTAGTCCCGTTAGGGAGGAGGCTGGCTACACCTTC. This sequence encodes CSASPVREEAGYTF.

The chain combines TRBV29-1 with TRBJ2-3; possibly TRBD2 for D (5 bases). V was pared by 6 bases and J by 5 bases, with 15 bases between. CDR3 size: 13 residues. The germline V gene has CDR1 SQVTM and CDR2 ANQGSEA. CDR3: CSVGLSNLDTQYF. The CDR3 region has the DNA TGCAGCGTCGGACTTTCGAACTTAGATACGCAGTATTTT.

Here the CDR3 DNA reads TGTGCCAGCAGTGGTTCGGGTACCAAAAACATTCAGTACTTC. It translates to CASSGSGTKNIQYF. J is TRBJ2-4 and V is TRBV25-1; D is undetermined. The germline V gene has CDR1 MGHDK and CDR2 SYGVNS. This CDR3 is 14 amino acids long. Trimming removed 4 bases from V and 2 bases from J, with 9 bases in between.

The V and J genes are TRBV6-2 or TRBV6-3 and TRBJ1-5; tentatively, D is TRBD1 (6 bases). CDR1 MNHEY and CDR2 SVGEGT come from the germline V gene. V dropped 5 bases and J dropped 9 bases, with 14 bases sitting between them. The CDR3 has 13 residues. The CDR3: CASSRQAPGPQHF. The CDR3 DNA follows: TGTGCCAGCAGTAGACAGGCGCCAGGGCCCCAGCATTTT.

Here the CDR3 reads CASSPTGFGGYTF. The CDR3 DNA reads as TGTGCCAGCAGTCCCACAGGGTTTGGGGGCTACACCTTC. The chain uses TRBV12-3 or TRBV12-4 and TRBJ1-2, with TRBD1 as a possible D gene (6 bases). V was pared by 5 bases and J by 8 bases, with 15 bases between. This CDR3 contains 13 residues.

The chain recombines TRBV18 with TRBJ2-5; D is unclear. Germline CDR1 and CDR2: KGHSH and LQKENI. Trimming left V 4 bases short and J 4 bases short, with 10 bases between. This CDR3 spans 13 amino acids. CDR3 sequence reads: CASSLLSRETQYF. As DNA, the CDR3 is TGTGCCAGCTCACTCTTGTCGAGAGAGACCCAGTACTTC.

The table lists this clone with a few counts. The rearrangement links TRBV24-1 to TRBJ2-1, with D perhaps TRBD2 (5 bases). Germline V gives CDR1 KGHDR, CDR2 SFDVKD. The CDR3 sequence is 13 residues long. With 5 bases removed from V and 10 bases from J, the gap between germline ends came to 14 bases. This CDR3 is CATSADYLREQFF. CDR3 nucleotides: TGTGCCACCAGTGCAGACTATTTGAGGGAGCAGTTCTTC.

V is TRBV24-1 and J is TRBJ2-1; D call uncertain. CDR3 length: 13 amino acids. Looked up from germline, CDR1 is KGHDR and CDR2 is SFDVKD. V lost 4 bases, J lost 12 bases, and 15 bases lay in between. In DNA form, the CDR3 reads TGTGCCACCAGTGACATCGCCGCCTTCGGGCAGTTCTTC. Its translation: CATSDIAAFGQFF.

The J gene is TRBJ2-1, the V gene TRBV19; 11 bases map to TRBD1. The V segment lost 8 bases and the J segment 6 bases; nucleotides outside the gene matches: 6. The length of the CDR3 is 14 residues. The germline V gene has CDR1 LNHDA and CDR2 SQIVND (reference sequence). CDR3 amino acids: CASSRDRGGNEQFF. The DNA for the CDR3 is TGTGCCAGTTCCCGGGACAGGGGGGGCAATGAGCAGTTCTTC.

The gene calls are TRBV11-3 and TRBJ2-5; maybe TRBD1 (6 bases). Germline CDR1 is SGHNT and CDR2 is YENEEA. This CDR3 comprises 15 residues. The ends were cut back, 5 bases at V and 4 bases at J, with 17 bases in the middle. The chain's CDR3 is CASSTGTSAGETQYF. The CDR3 nucleotides are TGTGCCAGCAGCACCGGGACATCGGCTGGAGAGACCCAGTACTTC.

The CDR3 DNA is TGTGCCTGGAGTAAGTCCTACTACAATGAGCAGTTCTTC. This encodes CAWSKSYYNEQFF. The V and J genes are TRBV30 and TRBJ2-1; unclear D gene. CDR3 length equals 13 residues. CDR1 is GTSNPN, CDR2 SVGIG, per germline (reference sequence). V was cut by 2 bases and J by 3 bases, with 8 bases left in between.

This sequence joins TRBV27 and TRBJ1-1; perhaps TRBD1 as D (5 bases). The germline V gene has CDR1 MNHEY and CDR2 SMNVEV (reference sequence). Deletions cut 5 bases from V and 7 bases from J, with 14 bases between. This CDR3 region has 13 residues. The CDR3 DNA reads TGTGCCAGCAGTGTACACCCCGGGGGTGAAGCTTTCTTT. Its translation: CASSVHPGGEAFF.

The chain is built from TRBV5-4 and TRBJ2-7; D possibly corresponds to TRBD1 (7 bases). V shed 7 bases and J shed 5 bases, with 22 bases lying between them. This CDR3 spans 15 amino acids. Germline assignment: CDR1 SGHNT and CDR2 YYREEE (reference sequence). Here the CDR3 reads CASGGGDFEGNEQYF. For the CDR3, the DNA is TGTGCCAGCGGAGGGGGCGATTTCGAAGGTAACGAGCAGTACTTC.

The chain recombines TRBV4-3 with TRBJ2-1; TRBD1 agrees at 7 bases. This CDR3 spans 16 amino acids. Trimming took 1 base from V and 4 from J; bases not matched to a gene: 7. The V gene's germline CDR1 is LGHNA and CDR2 YSLEER. The CDR3 region has the DNA TGCGCCAGCAGCCAAGGACAGGGCGTTGGATACAATGAGCAGTTCTTC. Its translation is CASSQGQGVGYNEQFF.

In regard to this clone: This specimen includes other DNA sequences encoding the same CDR3. The chain employs TRBV4-3 and TRBJ1-2, with no clear D. V gave up 0 bases and J gave up 6 bases, with 14 bases separating them. The CDR3 length is 15 residues. Germline CDR1 LGHNA, CDR2 YSLEER. The CDR3 loop reads CASSQEGRGLDGYTF. CDR3 DNA: TGCGCCAGCAGCCAAGAAGGTCGAGGGTTGGATGGCTACACCTTC.

In its sample, this clone was seen once. The chain carries TRBV9 and TRBJ1-4, with 8 bases that match TRBD1. This CDR3 has 16 amino acids. Per germline, CDR1 SGDLS and CDR2 YYNGEE. V lost 5 bases and J lost 12; bases outside the gene matches: 18. The CDR3 DNA follows: TGTGCCAGCAGTCACGGACAGGGCTCTGGGGGGTTGCAACTGTTTTTT. Translation gives CASSHGQGSGGLQLFF.

The chain carries TRBV5-4 and TRBJ2-1, with 9 bases matching TRBD2. Trimming cost V 4 bases and J 11 bases; bases outside gene matches: 13. Germline CDR1 SGHNT, CDR2 YYREEE (reference sequence). This CDR3 is built from 15 residues. The CDR3 is CASSLPLGAGGKQFF. CDR3 in DNA: TGTGCCAGCAGCCTCCCCCTAGGGGCGGGAGGGAAGCAGTTCTTC.

V usage is TRBV28 and J usage is TRBJ2-1; TRBD2 matches 7 bases. This CDR3 has 13 residues. Germline lookup yields CDR1 MDHEN and CDR2 SYDVKM. The V segment lost 7 bases and the J segment 6 bases; nucleotides outside the gene matches: 6. DNA for the CDR3: TGTGCCAGCATCCCCCCGGGGGGCAATGAGCAGTTCTTC. Residues: CASIPPGGNEQFF.

This clone was seen more than once but under ten times. V gene TRBV5-1 combines with J gene TRBJ1-1, with 10 bases aligning to TRBD1. The CDR3 length is 15 residues. Looked up from germline, CDR1 is SGHRS and CDR2 is YFSETQ. Trimming at V came to 4 bases and at J to 5 bases, leaving 8 bases not matched to a gene. The CDR3 sequence is CASSTSDRGATEAFF. The CDR3 coding sequence is TGCGCCAGCAGCACGTCGGACAGGGGGGCAACTGAAGCTTTCTTT.

The J gene is TRBJ1-2, the V gene TRBV19; 7 bases map to TRBD1. The CDR3 consists of 15 residues. The germline V gene has CDR1 LNHDA and CDR2 SQIVND (reference sequence). The ends lost 0 bases at V and 5 bases at J; junction bases unmatched: 6. The CDR3 reads CASSIEEGDRYGYTF. CDR3 nucleotide sequence: TGTGCCAGTAGTATAGAGGAAGGGGACAGATATGGCTACACCTTC.

The V and J genes are TRBV5-5 and TRBJ1-2, with D unresolved. The V end was cut by 4 bases, the J end by 4 bases, with 14 bases between. The CDR3 is 14 amino acids. The germline CDR1 and CDR2 sequences are SGHKS and YYEKEE (reference sequence). This CDR3 reads CASSPGWVGYGYTF. As DNA, the CDR3 is TGTGCCAGCAGCCCCGGGTGGGTGGGCTATGGCTACACCTTC.

The chain recombines TRBV2 with TRBJ2-7; the match to TRBD2 covers 13 bases. The germline V gene encodes CDR1 SNHLY and CDR2 FYNNEI. J lost 7 bases, V lost 6 bases, and 6 bases had no gene match. CDR3 length: 14 amino acids. Written as DNA, the CDR3 is TGTGCCAGCAGAACTAGCGGGGGGGCCAGGGAGCAGTACTTC. The encoded protein is CASRTSGGAREQYF.

This clone was seen just once. The chain has TRBV7-2 and TRBJ2-7; 7 nucleotides agree with TRBD2. Germline CDR1 reads SGHTA; CDR2 reads FQGNSA. This CDR3 has 15 amino acids. V dropped 5 bases and J dropped 0; count of bases not matched to a gene: 7. CDR3 residues: CASSLASGSSYEQYF. In DNA form, the CDR3 reads TGTGCCAGCAGCCTCGCTAGCGGTAGCTCCTACGAGCAGTACTTC.

This chain uses TRBV9 with TRBJ2-7, with TRBD2 as a possible D gene (6 bases). Germline loops: CDR1 SGDLS, CDR2 YYNGEE. The CDR3 consists of 12 residues. Trimming cost V 4 bases and J 8 bases, with 13 bases left between them. The CDR3 loop is CASSSIGTQQYF. The CDR3 nucleotides are TGTGCCAGCAGCTCAATTGGGACTCAGCAGTACTTC.